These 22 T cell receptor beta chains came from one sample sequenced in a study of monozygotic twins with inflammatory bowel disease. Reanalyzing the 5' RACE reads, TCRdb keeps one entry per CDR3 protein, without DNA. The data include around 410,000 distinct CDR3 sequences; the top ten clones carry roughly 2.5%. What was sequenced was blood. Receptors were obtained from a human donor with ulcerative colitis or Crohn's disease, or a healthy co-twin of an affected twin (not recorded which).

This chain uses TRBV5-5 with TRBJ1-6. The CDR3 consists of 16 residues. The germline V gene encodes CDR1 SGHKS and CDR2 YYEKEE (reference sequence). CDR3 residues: CASRASGSSYNSPLHF.

CDR3 sequence reads: CASSLSGTAINTGELFF. The chain has TRBV5-1 and TRBJ2-2; no DNA is available, so the TRBD1 call from TCRdb remains unchecked. The CDR3 sequence is 17 residues long. Germline CDR1 and CDR2: SGHRS and YFSETQ.

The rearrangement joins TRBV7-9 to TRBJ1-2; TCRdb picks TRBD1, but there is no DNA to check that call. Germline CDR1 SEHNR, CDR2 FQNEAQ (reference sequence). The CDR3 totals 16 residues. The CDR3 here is CASSFSDRSYNYGYTF.

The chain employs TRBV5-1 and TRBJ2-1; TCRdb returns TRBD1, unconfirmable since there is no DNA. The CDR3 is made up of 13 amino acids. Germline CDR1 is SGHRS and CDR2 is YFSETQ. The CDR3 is CASSFSGLDEQFF.

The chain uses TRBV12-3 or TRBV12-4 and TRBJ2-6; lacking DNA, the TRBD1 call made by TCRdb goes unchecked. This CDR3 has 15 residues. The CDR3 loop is CASSLWGIGANVLTF.

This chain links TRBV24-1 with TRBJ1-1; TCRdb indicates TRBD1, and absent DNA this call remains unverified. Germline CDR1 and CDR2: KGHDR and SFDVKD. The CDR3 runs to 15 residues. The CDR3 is CATSGGDRGHTEAFF.

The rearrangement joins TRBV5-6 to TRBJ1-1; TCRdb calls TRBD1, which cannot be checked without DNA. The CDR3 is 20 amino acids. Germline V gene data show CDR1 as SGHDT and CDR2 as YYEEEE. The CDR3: CASSPTGSAFFSHWDTEAFF. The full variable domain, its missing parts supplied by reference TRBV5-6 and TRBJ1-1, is DAGVTQSPTHLIKTRGQQVTLRCSPKSGHDTVSWYQQALGQGPQFIFQYYEEEERQRGNFPDRFSGHQFPNYSSELNVNALLLGDSALYLCASSPTGSAFFSHWDTEAFFGQGTRLTVV.

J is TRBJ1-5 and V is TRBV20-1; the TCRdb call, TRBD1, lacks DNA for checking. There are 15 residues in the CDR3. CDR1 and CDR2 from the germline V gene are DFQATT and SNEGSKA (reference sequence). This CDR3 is CSASGAGGSNQPQHF.

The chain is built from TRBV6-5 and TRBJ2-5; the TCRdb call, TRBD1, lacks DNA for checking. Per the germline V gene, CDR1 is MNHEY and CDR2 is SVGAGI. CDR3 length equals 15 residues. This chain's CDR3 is CASSYGSRGGGTQYF.

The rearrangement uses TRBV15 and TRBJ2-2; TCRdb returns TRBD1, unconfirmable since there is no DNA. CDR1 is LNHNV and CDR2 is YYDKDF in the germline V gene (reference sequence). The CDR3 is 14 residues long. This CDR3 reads CATSRDRASGELFF.

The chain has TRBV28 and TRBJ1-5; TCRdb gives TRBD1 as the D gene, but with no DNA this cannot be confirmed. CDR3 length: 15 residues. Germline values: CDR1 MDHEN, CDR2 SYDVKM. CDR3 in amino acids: CASRTSGGFNQPQHF. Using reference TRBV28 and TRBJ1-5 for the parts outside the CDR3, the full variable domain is DVKVTQSSRYLVKRTGEKVFLECVQDMDHENMFWYRQDPGLGLRLIYFSYDVKMKEKGDIPEGYSVSREKKERFSLILESASTNQTSMYLCASRTSGGFNQPQHFGDGTRLSIL.

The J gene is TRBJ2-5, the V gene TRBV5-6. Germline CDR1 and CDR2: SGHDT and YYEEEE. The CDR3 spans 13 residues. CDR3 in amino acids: CASSLDRLETQYF. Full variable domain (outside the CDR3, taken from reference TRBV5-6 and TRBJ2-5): DAGVTQSPTHLIKTRGQQVTLRCSPKSGHDTVSWYQQALGQGPQFIFQYYEEEERQRGNFPDRFSGHQFPNYSSELNVNALLLGDSALYLCASSLDRLETQYFGPGTRLLVL.

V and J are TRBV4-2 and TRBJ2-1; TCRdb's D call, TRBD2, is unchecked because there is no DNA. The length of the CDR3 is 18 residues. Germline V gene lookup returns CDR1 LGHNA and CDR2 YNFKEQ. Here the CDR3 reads CASSQTPGLAVSVGEQFF.

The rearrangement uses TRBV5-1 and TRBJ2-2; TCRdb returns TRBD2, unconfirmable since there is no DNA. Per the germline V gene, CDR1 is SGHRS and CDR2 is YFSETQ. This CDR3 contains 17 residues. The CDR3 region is CASSLLSSGAGTGELFF. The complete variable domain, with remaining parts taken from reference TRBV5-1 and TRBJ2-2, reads KAGVTQTPRYLIKTRGQQVTLSCSPISGHRSVSWYQQTPGQGLQFLFEYFSETQRNKGNFPGRFSGRQFSNSRSEMNVSTLELGDSALYLCASSLLSSGAGTGELFFGEGSRLTVL.

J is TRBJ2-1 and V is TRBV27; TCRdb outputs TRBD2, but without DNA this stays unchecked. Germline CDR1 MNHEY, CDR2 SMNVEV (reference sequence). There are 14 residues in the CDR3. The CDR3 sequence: CASSDLAGMDEQFF.

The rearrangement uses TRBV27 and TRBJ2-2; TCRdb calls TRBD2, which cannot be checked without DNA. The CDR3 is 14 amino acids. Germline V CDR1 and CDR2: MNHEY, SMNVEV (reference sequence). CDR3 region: CASSLRPGGRELFF.

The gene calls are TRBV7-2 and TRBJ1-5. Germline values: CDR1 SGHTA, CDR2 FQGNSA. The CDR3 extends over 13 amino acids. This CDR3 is CASSFHSNQPQHF.

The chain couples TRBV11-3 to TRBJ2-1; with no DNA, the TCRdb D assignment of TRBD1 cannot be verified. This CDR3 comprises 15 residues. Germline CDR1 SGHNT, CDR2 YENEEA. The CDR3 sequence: CASSPRSGGYNEQFF.

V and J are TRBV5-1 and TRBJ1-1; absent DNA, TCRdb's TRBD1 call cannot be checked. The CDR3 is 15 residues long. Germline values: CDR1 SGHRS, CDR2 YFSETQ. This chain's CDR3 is CASSLRTGTNTEAFF.

The chain's CDR3 is CAIREVHNEQFF. This rearrangement joins TRBV10-3 to TRBJ2-1. The CDR3 is 12 amino acids. Germline loops: CDR1 ENHRY, CDR2 SYGVKD.

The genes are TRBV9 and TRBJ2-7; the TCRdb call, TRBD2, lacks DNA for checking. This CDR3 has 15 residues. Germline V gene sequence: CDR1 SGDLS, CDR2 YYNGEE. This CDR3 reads CASSVGGVASYEQYF.

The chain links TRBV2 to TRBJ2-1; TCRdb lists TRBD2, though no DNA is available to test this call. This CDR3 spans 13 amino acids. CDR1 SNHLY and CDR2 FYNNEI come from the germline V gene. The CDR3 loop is CASSGTSGSEQFF.